The 30 T cell receptor beta chains below all came from one sample that was sequenced in a study of blood T cell repertoires in COVID-19. Repertoires were generated with immunoSEQ multiplex PCR, while TCRdb's copy carries only in-frame clones and drops some. The sample has some 200,000 clones, roughly 86% seen once. The sequenced sample consisted of peripheral blood. The receptors come from a man in his 70s with acute or convalescent COVID-19.

The rearrangement links TRBV7-2 to TRBJ2-2; 8 positions agree with TRBD1. Germline-derived CDR1 and CDR2 are SGHTA and FQGNSA. The trim removed 5 bases at V and 2 bases at J, leaving 7 bases unmatched. The CDR3 runs to 16 residues. The CDR3: CASSLFQGANTGELFF. DNA of the CDR3: TGTGCCAGCAGCCTCTTCCAGGGGGCAAACACCGGGGAGCTGTTTTTT.

The J gene is TRBJ1-5, the V gene TRBV30, with 7 positions matching TRBD1. This CDR3 region has 13 residues. Germline CDR1 GTSNPN, CDR2 SVGIG (reference sequence). The junction had 9 bases not matched to a gene; V was cut back by 5 bases and J by 8 bases. CDR3 region: CAWERQGSKPQHF. The CDR3 DNA reads TGTGCCTGGGAGCGACAGGGATCTAAGCCCCAGCATTTT.

The V and J genes are TRBV11-3 and TRBJ2-5, with 9 bases that match TRBD2. Germline V gene lookup returns CDR1 SGHNT and CDR2 YENEEA. The CDR3 is 16 amino acids. The ends lost 3 bases at V and 5 bases at J; junction bases unmatched: 10. CDR3 protein: CASSFGGGGAMETQYF. For the CDR3, the DNA is TGTGCCAGCAGCTTCGGAGGCGGGGGGGCCATGGAGACCCAGTACTTC.

The V call is TRBV5-4, the J call TRBJ1-5; TRBD1 matches 7 bases. Unmatched junction bases numbered 13, after V lost 4 bases and J lost 6 bases. CDR3 length equals 16 residues. The germline V gene encodes CDR1 SGHNT and CDR2 YYREEE (reference sequence). The CDR3, as DNA: TGTGCCAGCAGCAACTTCGACAGGGCCGGCTCTCAGCCCCAGCATTTT. This sequence encodes CASSNFDRAGSQPQHF.

The chain has TRBV7-2 and TRBJ1-1; D perhaps matches TRBD1 (5 bases). CDR3 size: 15 residues. The germline gives CDR1 SGHTA, CDR2 FQGNSA. V gave up 5 bases and J gave up 0 bases, with 13 bases separating them. Here the CDR3 DNA reads TGTGCCAGCAGCCAACAAGTGACAGTGAACACTGAAGCTTTCTTT. Its protein is CASSQQVTVNTEAFF.

The rearrangement links TRBV20-1 to TRBJ2-3; 8 nucleotides agree with TRBD2. The CDR3 spans 15 residues. The J segment lost 3 bases and the V segment lost 3 bases, leaving 8 bases of the junction unmatched. Per germline, CDR1 DFQATT and CDR2 SNEGSKA (reference sequence). The CDR3 is CSASPPGLETDTQYF. CDR3 nucleotide sequence: TGCAGTGCTAGTCCACCGGGACTAGAGACAGATACGCAGTATTTT.

The genes are TRBV7-8 and TRBJ1-3; tentative D call: TRBD1 (5 bases). In germline, CDR1 is SGHVS, CDR2 FQNEAQ. V lost 8 bases, J lost 0 bases, and 11 bases lay in between. The CDR3 length is 14 residues. The CDR3 bases are TGTGCCAGCGCTCTACAGGTCTCTGGAAACACCATATATTTT. Its protein is CASALQVSGNTIYF.

On this clone: The sample has other DNA sequences that encode this CDR3 too. DNA of the CDR3: TGTGCCAGCAGCTTAGTCGGGCAGGGGCGGCAGCCCCAGCATTTT. Encoded protein: CASSLVGQGRQPQHF. This chain joins TRBV7-2 and TRBJ1-5; D is perhaps TRBD1 (6 bases). Germline V gene data show CDR1 as SGHTA and CDR2 as FQGNSA. The CDR3 runs to 15 residues. Deletions cut 1 base from V and 7 bases from J, with 14 bases between.

The chain links TRBV7-5 to TRBJ2-5; no check of the table's D call, TRBD2, against the DNA was made. TRBV7-5 is tagged as a pseudogene. The length of the CDR3 is 15 residues. In nucleotides, the CDR3 is TGTGTCAGAAGCCCCATGGGACTAGCAGGAGAGACCCAGTACTTC. Residues: CVRSPMGLAGETQYF.

The J gene is TRBJ1-4, the V gene TRBV3-1 (or the pseudogene TRBV3-2), with D perhaps matching TRBD1 (5 bases). The V and J ends lost 0 bases and 8 bases respectively, with 13 bases between them. Germline-derived CDR1 and CDR2 are LGHDT and YNNKEL (reference sequence). The CDR3 has 15 residues. CDR3 bases: TGTGCCAGCAGCCAAGACAGGGATGAACGGGAAAAACTGTTTTTT. Translation gives CASSQDRDEREKLFF.

The CDR3 protein is CATSGLAGESWEQFF. Written as DNA, the CDR3 is TGCGCCACCTCTGGACTAGCGGGAGAGAGTTGGGAGCAGTTCTTC. The chain has TRBV5-1 and TRBJ2-1; 13 positions match TRBD2. After removal of 9 bases from V and 10 bases from J, the junction contained 13 bases not matched to a gene. CDR1 SGHRS and CDR2 YFSETQ come from the germline V gene. This CDR3 comprises 15 residues.

The chain uses TRBV2 and TRBJ2-7, with 12 bases matching TRBD2. The CDR3 has 15 amino acids. The V and J ends lost 6 bases and 2 bases, in that order; junction bases with no gene match: 5. The V gene's germline CDR1 is SNHLY and CDR2 FYNNEI. Written as DNA, the CDR3 is TGTGCCAGCAGCTCCGGACTAGCGGGGCCCTACGAGCAGTACTTC. This encodes CASSSGLAGPYEQYF. The full variable domain, with the rest looked up from reference TRBV2 and TRBJ2-7, is EPEVTQTPSHQVTQMGQEVILRCVPISNHLYFYWYRQILGQKVEFLVSFYNNEISEKSEIFDDQFSVERPDGSNFTLKIRSTKLEDSAMYFCASSSGLAGPYEQYFGPGTRLTVT.

V gene TRBV7-3 combines with J gene TRBJ1-3; D remains ambiguous. Germline lookup yields CDR1 SGHTA and CDR2 FQGTGA. The V end lost 3 bases, the J end lost 4 bases, and 16 bases lay between the germline ends. CDR3 size: 16 residues. The CDR3 loop is CASSFGPTGSGNTIYF. The CDR3 coding sequence is TGTGCCAGCAGCTTTGGGCCGACCGGCTCAGGAAACACCATATATTTT.

In this sample, this clone turned up once. The rearrangement links TRBV28 to TRBJ2-7; TRBD2 agrees at 12 bases. The CDR3 has 14 amino acids. The V gene end was trimmed by 7 bases and the J gene end by 5 bases; junction bases not matched to a gene: 6. Looked up from germline, CDR1 is MDHEN and CDR2 is SYDVKM. CDR3 in amino acids: CASTSSGRGDEQYF. CDR3 DNA: TGTGCCAGCACATCTAGCGGGAGGGGGGACGAGCAGTACTTC. The full variable domain, in which reference TRBV28 and TRBJ2-7 provide the parts outside the CDR3, is DVKVTQSSRYLVKRTGEKVFLECVQDMDHENMFWYRQDPGLGLRLIYFSYDVKMKEKGDIPEGYSVSREKKERFSLILESASTNQTSMYLCASTSSGRGDEQYFGPGTRLTVT.

The CDR3 nucleotides are TGTGCCAGCAGCGAAGCCCCCCCGGGACAGGGTCCCATCGAGCAGTACTTC. Residues: CASSEAPPGQGPIEQYF. The chain carries TRBV9 and TRBJ2-7, with 9 positions matching TRBD1. The CDR3 consists of 17 residues. CDR1 and CDR2 (germline): SGDLS, YYNGEE. Trimming at V came to 3 bases and at J to 6 bases, leaving 16 bases not matched to a gene.

This clone was counted only a few times. The gene calls are TRBV15 and TRBJ1-2; possible D gene TRBD1, 6 bases. The germline CDR1 and CDR2 sequences are LNHNV and YYDKDF (reference sequence). CDR3 length equals 14 residues. The V end lost 5 bases, the J end lost 4 bases, and 14 bases lay between the germline ends. The CDR3 is CATSGQTGTYGYTF. The CDR3 coding sequence is TGTGCCACCAGCGGCCAGACAGGAACCTATGGCTACACCTTC.

The V gene is TRBV6-5, the J gene TRBJ2-5; 9 bases line up with TRBD1. Unmatched junction bases numbered 1, after V lost 5 bases and J lost 3 bases. Germline CDR1 MNHEY, CDR2 SVGAGI. The CDR3 is 13 amino acids. CDR3 in amino acids: CASSRDREETQYF. The CDR3 DNA follows: TGTGCCAGCAGTCGGGACAGGGAAGAGACCCAGTACTTC.

This clone has a single count. The chain joins TRBV6-2 or TRBV6-3 to TRBJ1-2, with TRBD1 matching over 7 bases. J gave up 2 bases and V 5 bases, and 2 bases lay outside the gene matches. The germline V gene has CDR1 MNHEY and CDR2 SVGEGT. There are 13 residues in the CDR3. The CDR3 here is CASSVQGNYGYTF. CDR3 nucleotide sequence: TGTGCCAGCAGTGTACAGGGGAACTATGGCTACACCTTC.

The chain has TRBV5-1 and TRBJ1-1, with TRBD1 matching 7 bases. Germline CDR1 reads SGHRS; CDR2 reads YFSETQ. This CDR3 contains 15 residues. V gave up 0 bases and J gave up 5 bases; unmatched junction bases: 7. Here the CDR3 reads CASSLAGTEGTEAFF. CDR3 sequence (DNA): TGCGCCAGCAGCTTGGCCGGGACAGAGGGGACTGAAGCTTTCTTT.

V is TRBV6-5 and J is TRBJ2-2, with TRBD1 matching 7 bases. The germline V gene has CDR1 MNHEY and CDR2 SVGAGI. After removal of 5 bases from V and 3 bases from J, the junction contained 3 bases not matched to a gene. This CDR3 region has 14 residues. The CDR3 loop is CASSPTGHTGELFF. CDR3 DNA: TGTGCCAGCAGTCCGACAGGGCACACCGGGGAGCTGTTTTTT.

V usage is TRBV4-2 and J usage is TRBJ2-2; D is unclear. The germline V gene encodes CDR1 LGHNA and CDR2 YNFKEQ. V lost 0 bases to trimming and J lost 4 bases, with 9 bases between them. There are 15 residues in the CDR3. Here the CDR3 reads CASSQDSGLTGELFF. The CDR3 DNA reads TGTGCCAGCAGCCAAGACTCTGGCCTCACCGGGGAGCTGTTTTTT.

The gene calls are TRBV5-1 and TRBJ2-1; 10 bases match TRBD1. V gave up 4 bases and J gave up 2 bases; unmatched junction bases: 3. The CDR3 is made up of 15 amino acids. CDR1 and CDR2 (germline): SGHRS, YFSETQ. The CDR3, as DNA: TGCGCCAGCAGCCAAGGACAGGGGGCCTACAATGAGCAGTTCTTC. This sequence encodes CASSQGQGAYNEQFF.

The rearrangement joins TRBV9 to TRBJ2-7; TRBD2 matches 10 bases. CDR3 length: 15 residues. Losses at the gene ends were 0 bases for V and 5 bases for J; bases not matched to a gene: 5. Germline-derived CDR1 and CDR2 are SGDLS and YYNGEE. The CDR3 sequence: CASSVGPSGSDEQYF. The DNA of the CDR3 is TGTGCCAGCAGCGTAGGTCCTAGCGGGAGTGACGAGCAGTACTTC.

The chain links TRBV6-5 to TRBJ1-2, with D maybe TRBD1 (6 bases). Germline assignment: CDR1 MNHEY and CDR2 SVGAGI. V was cut by 8 bases and J by 5 bases, with 21 bases left in between. The CDR3 extends over 15 amino acids. Written as DNA, the CDR3 is TGTGCCAGCCGCCCCCCTGGACAGAAGAGTTATGGCTACACCTTC. It translates to CASRPPGQKSYGYTF.

The V and J genes are TRBV6-2 or TRBV6-3 and TRBJ2-1; D might be TRBD2 (5 bases). V was shortened by 6 bases and J by 9 bases, with 15 bases between the two germline ends. Germline loops: CDR1 MNHEY, CDR2 SVGEGT. This CDR3 is 13 amino acids long. As DNA, the CDR3 is TGTGCCAGCAGCTTACTAGGGTTGGGTGAGCAGTTCTTC. Translated, it gives CASSLLGLGEQFF.

The V call is TRBV7-9, the J call TRBJ2-3; D might be TRBD2 (5 bases). The CDR3 has 15 amino acids. Trimming stripped 3 bases from V and 6 bases from J, with 16 bases between. CDR1 and CDR2 (germline): SEHNR, FQNEAQ (reference sequence). The CDR3 region is CASSFRGAGLDTQYF. CDR3 DNA sequence: TGTGCCAGCAGCTTCCGGGGTGCGGGCCTTGATACGCAGTATTTT.

The rearrangement uses TRBV27 and TRBJ1-2; D ambiguous. CDR3 length equals 13 residues. Germline V gene lookup returns CDR1 MNHEY and CDR2 SMNVEV (reference sequence). Trimming removed 3 bases at V and 5 bases at J, with 10 bases between. CDR3 sequence reads: CASSLSSGYGYTF. The DNA for the CDR3 is TGTGCCAGCAGTTTGTCGTCCGGTTATGGCTACACCTTC.

The J gene is TRBJ1-1, the V gene TRBV7-9; 8 bases are a match to TRBD1. The CDR3 is 11 residues long. Germline-derived CDR1 and CDR2 are SEHNR and FQNEAQ (reference sequence). V shed 4 bases, J shed 8 bases, and the junction held 0 bases outside the gene matches. DNA of the CDR3: TGTGCCAGCAGCTGGGACAGGGAAGCTTTCTTT. This codes for CASSWDREAFF.

The chain recombines TRBV11-3 with TRBJ2-3, with 10 bases fitting TRBD2. V lost 2 bases, J lost 2 bases, and 1 base stayed unmatched. Germline CDR1 is SGHNT and CDR2 is YENEEA. This CDR3 has 15 residues. CDR3 region: CASSLLAGATDTQYF. The DNA for the CDR3 is TGTGCCAGCAGCTTACTAGCGGGAGCCACAGATACGCAGTATTTT.

This clone was detected a few times. The V and J genes are TRBV21-1 and TRBJ1-1; the table's D call, TRBD1, was not checked against the DNA. TRBV21-1 counts as a pseudogene. This CDR3 has 12 residues. The CDR3 bases are TGTGCCAGCAGCAAAGTCGGGACAGCCCCTTTCTTT. It specifies CASSKVGTAPFF.